These T cell receptor beta chains were read from a single sample in a study of T cells in Graves' hyperthyroidism and ophthalmopathy. TCRdb itself ran the multiplex PCR reads through MiXCR, one entry per CDR3 protein. The sample lists around 350,000 distinct CDR3 sequences, under 20% seen once, with around 4% in the top ten. The sample was blood. Source of these receptors: a young woman with Graves' hyperthyroidism. The CDR3 runs from the conserved cysteine through the conserved F or W. D genes are given only for firm matches. Where a row states a size, it is once, few, many or the class of an expanded clone; other rows omit it.

TRBV5-1,.,TRBJ2-5,.,14,CASSFLTPPETQYF,TGCGCCAGCAGCTTCCTTACCCCCCCAGAGACCCAGTACTTC
TRBV6-1,many,TRBJ2-5,.,16,CASSEEAGQRGETQYF,TGTGCCAGCAGTGAGGAAGCAGGCCAGAGGGGCGAGACCCAGTACTTC
TRBV15,medium-sized,TRBJ2-5,.,14,CATSRDLWGQAQYF,TGTGCCACCAGCAGAGACTTATGGGGGCAGGCCCAGTACTTC
TRBV19,.,TRBJ2-5,.,13,CASSRLDQETQYF,TGTGCCAGTAGTCGACTAGACCAAGAGACCCAGTACTTC
TRBV29-1,many,TRBJ1-5,.,14,CSVTQGQSNQPQHF,TGCAGCGTTACACAGGGCCAGAGCAATCAGCCCCAGCATTTT
TRBV4-1,.,TRBJ2-2,.,15,CASSQGGAYTGELFF,TGCGCCAGCAGCCAAGGAGGAGCATATACCGGGGAGCTGTTTTTT
TRBV6-1,.,TRBJ2-7,.,15,CASTSGALVVDEQYF,TGTGCCAGCACCTCCGGGGCCCTAGTAGTGGACGAGCAGTACTTC
TRBV29-1,many,TRBJ1-2,.,14,CSVRLDSPADGYTF,TGCAGCGTCAGACTGGACAGCCCAGCGGATGGCTACACCTTC
TRBV11-1,many,TRBJ1-1,.,13,CASSWEAYTEAFF,TGTGCCAGCAGCTGGGAAGCCTACACTGAAGCTTTCTTT
TRBV11-2,few,TRBJ2-2,.,13,CASSTLVNGELFF,TGTGCCAGCAGCACCCTCGTCAACGGGGAGCTGTTTTTT
TRBV20-1,many,TRBJ2-2,TRBD2,16,CSARELAGTNTGELFF,TGCAGTGCTAGAGAACTAGCGGGGACGAACACCGGGGAGCTGTTTTTT
TRBV20-1,many,TRBJ1-2,.,16,CSARDFLLGRGGGYTF,TGCAGTGCTAGAGATTTCCTGCTGGGCAGAGGAGGGGGCTACACCTTC
TRBV11-2,many,TRBJ2-7,.,17,CASSLVSGQGTPYEQYF,TGTGCCAGCAGCTTAGTATCGGGCCAGGGGACTCCCTACGAGCAGTACTTC